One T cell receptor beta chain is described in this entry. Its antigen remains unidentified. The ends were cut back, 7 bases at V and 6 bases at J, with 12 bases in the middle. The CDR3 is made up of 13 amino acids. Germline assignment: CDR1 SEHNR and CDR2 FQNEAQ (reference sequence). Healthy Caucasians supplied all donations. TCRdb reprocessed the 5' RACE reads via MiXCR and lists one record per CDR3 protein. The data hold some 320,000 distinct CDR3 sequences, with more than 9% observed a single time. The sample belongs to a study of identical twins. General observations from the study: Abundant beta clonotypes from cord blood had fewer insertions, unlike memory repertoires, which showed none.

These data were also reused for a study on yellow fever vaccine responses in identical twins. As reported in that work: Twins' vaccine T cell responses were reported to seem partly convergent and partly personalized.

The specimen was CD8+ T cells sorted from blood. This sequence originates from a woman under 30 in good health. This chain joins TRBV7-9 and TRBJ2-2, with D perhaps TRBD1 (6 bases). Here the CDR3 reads CASTETGPGELFF. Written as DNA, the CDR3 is TGTGCCAGCACCGAGACAGGTCCCGGGGAGCTGTTTTTT.